These T cell receptor beta chains were read from a single sample in a study of human T cells and chemical hapten exposure. TCRdb passed the RACE reads through MiXCR, listing each CDR3 protein once. Among about 400,000 distinct CDR3 sequences, roughly 6% were seen once, and the ten largest hold about 5%. The sequences come from whole blood, collected in connection with sensitization to the hapten diphenylcyclopropenone (DPC). The receptors shown here come from a woman aged 18-29 years with alopecia areata. Some clones in this sample may be carry-over from other donors' samples. Each CDR3 is given with its conserved first and last residue. Fields, in order: D gene, clone size, J gene, V gene, CDR3 protein, CDR3 DNA. The D gene is left open where the match is weak. The listing skips clone size in some rows; elsewhere it reads once, few, many or a size class.

d_gene: NA
abundance: NA
j_gene: TRBJ1-1
v_gene: TRBV5-6
CDR3aa: CASSLMSAGGTEAFF
CDR3nt: TGTGCCAGCAGCTTGATGTCAGCGGGGGGCACTGAAGCTTTCTTT

d_gene: NA
abundance: many
j_gene: TRBJ1-1
v_gene: TRBV28
CDR3aa: CASSLNPNTEAFF
CDR3nt: TGTGCCAGCAGTTTAAATCCAAACACTGAAGCTTTCTTT

d_gene: TRBD1
abundance: many
j_gene: TRBJ1-1
v_gene: TRBV5-6
CDR3aa: CASRMGQANTEAFF
CDR3nt: TGTGCCAGCAGAATGGGACAGGCCAACACTGAAGCTTTCTTT

d_gene: NA
abundance: many
j_gene: TRBJ2-3
v_gene: TRBV6-2/TRBV6-3
CDR3aa: CASTSTDTQYF
CDR3nt: TGTGCCAGCACGAGCACAGATACGCAGTATTTT

d_gene: NA
abundance: NA
j_gene: TRBJ2-7
v_gene: TRBV27
CDR3aa: CASSLRSGPYEQYF
CDR3nt: TGTGCCAGCAGTTTAAGATCGGGCCCCTACGAGCAGTACTTC

d_gene: NA
abundance: many
j_gene: TRBJ1-1
v_gene: TRBV27
CDR3aa: CASRDNMNTEAFF
CDR3nt: TGTGCCAGCAGGGACAATATGAACACTGAAGCTTTCTTT

d_gene: TRBD2
abundance: many
j_gene: TRBJ2-3
v_gene: TRBV6-5
CDR3aa: CASSSGGANTQYF
CDR3nt: TGTGCCAGCAGTAGCGGGGGGGCGAATACGCAGTATTTT

d_gene: NA
abundance: many
j_gene: TRBJ2-7
v_gene: TRBV6-1
CDR3aa: CASRVSRGIGSF
CDR3nt: TGTGCCAGCAGGGTGTCCCGTGGAATAGGATCCTTC

d_gene: NA
abundance: NA
j_gene: TRBJ1-5
v_gene: TRBV4-1
CDR3aa: CASSPQANSSQPQHF
CDR3nt: TGCGCCAGCAGCCCCCAGGCTAATAGCAGTCAGCCCCAGCATTTT

d_gene: NA
abundance: many
j_gene: TRBJ1-4
v_gene: TRBV27
CDR3aa: CASGDSGPPEKLFF
CDR3nt: TGTGCCAGCGGGGATTCGGGACCGCCGGAAAAACTGTTTTTT

d_gene: NA
abundance: few
j_gene: TRBJ1-3
v_gene: TRBV29-1
CDR3aa: CSVSTGGLSGNTIYF
CDR3nt: TGCAGCGTGTCGACGGGGGGCCTCTCTGGAAACACCATATATTTT

d_gene: NA
abundance: few
j_gene: TRBJ2-3
v_gene: TRBV18
CDR3aa: CASSPEGSSTDTQYF
CDR3nt: TGTGCCAGCTCACCAGAGGGTTCCAGCACAGATACGCAGTATTTT

d_gene: NA
abundance: NA
j_gene: TRBJ2-3
v_gene: TRBV6-4
CDR3aa: CASSLSSEDTQYF
CDR3nt: TGTGCCAGCAGCCTGTCCTCGGAAGATACGCAGTATTTT

d_gene: NA
abundance: NA
j_gene: TRBJ2-1
v_gene: TRBV6-5
CDR3aa: CASSYSGGTYSSGKQFF
CDR3nt: TGTGCCAGCAGTTACTCGGGCGGGACCTACTCTTCCGGAAAGCAGTTCTTC

d_gene: NA
abundance: few
j_gene: TRBJ2-7
v_gene: TRBV4-3
CDR3aa: CASSQANRVVEQYF
CDR3nt: TGCGCCAGCAGCCAAGCCAACAGGGTCGTCGAGCAGTACTTC